This TCR beta chain was recovered during a study of OX40 agonist ivuxolimab in advanced cancers. Study context: Each dose-escalation patient presented with hepatocellular carcinoma, melanoma, renal cell or head and neck cancer.

CDR1 is SEHNR, CDR2 FQNEAQ, per germline (reference sequence). CDR3 length: 13 residues. Trimming took off 2 bases at V and 6 bases at J, with 8 bases between the two ends. Only a few counts were recorded for this clone. Assay used: immunoSEQ multiplex PCR; TCRdb lists only in-frame clones, some missing. This table holds roughly 64,000 clones, just under 85% found once. This specimen was CD4+ or CD8+ T cells sorted from blood, taken in a trial of the OX40 agonist ivuxolimab. The receptor's source is an adult with an advanced solid tumor such as melanoma, head and neck, liver or kidney cancer. This chain links TRBV7-9 with TRBJ2-1; possibly TRBD2 for D (6 bases). The DNA for the CDR3 is TGTGCCAGCAGCTTATGGGAGGCCAATGAGCAGTTCTTC. Residues: CASSLWEANEQFF.